The 4 T cell receptor beta chains reported below all come from one sample, sequenced in a study of T cell changes during pregnancy in multiple sclerosis. The protocol was immunoSEQ multiplex PCR, while the TCRdb copy is restricted to in-frame clones and leaves out a portion. The table lists tens of thousands of clones, roughly 89% of them singletons. This sample comprised peripheral blood, obtained in the second trimester of pregnancy. The receptors stem from a female donor with multiple sclerosis, enrolled in a pregnancy study.

The chain joins TRBV19 to TRBJ2-3, with 8 bases lining up with TRBD2. Germline V gene sequence: CDR1 LNHDA, CDR2 SQIVND (reference sequence). Trimming took 0 bases from V and 0 from J; bases not matched to a gene: 8. This CDR3 has 18 residues. The CDR3 loop is CASSIEASGFPSTDTQYF. CDR3 DNA sequence: TGTGCCAGTAGTATAGAAGCTAGCGGGTTTCCTAGCACAGATACGCAGTATTTT.

The V call is TRBV18, the J call TRBJ2-1; 14 bases align to TRBD2. Trimming took 4 bases from V and 9 from J; bases not matched to a gene: 8. The CDR3 spans 16 residues. Per germline, CDR1 KGHSH and CDR2 LQKENI. The CDR3 DNA sequence: TGTGCCAGCTCACGGGGGACTAGCGGGGGAAATCTTGAGCAGTTCTTC. Protein: CASSRGTSGGNLEQFF.

This clone was counted once. The CDR3 sequence is CASRGGLADYNEQFF. The CDR3 DNA reads as TGTGCCAGCAGGGGGGGACTAGCTGACTACAATGAGCAGTTCTTC. This chain joins TRBV6-1 and TRBJ2-1; 9 nucleotides align to TRBD2. The germline V gene encodes CDR1 MNHNS and CDR2 SASEGT. V was pared by 6 bases and J by 3 bases, with 6 bases of the junction left unmatched. CDR3 length: 15 amino acids.

This clone has only one observation. The CDR3 loop is CASSLRGMNTEAFF. The DNA of the CDR3 is TGTGCCAGCAGCTTACGGGGGATGAACACTGAAGCTTTCTTT. J is TRBJ1-1 and V is TRBV7-9; D perhaps matches TRBD1 (5 bases). The CDR3 contains 14 residues. The V end lost 2 bases, the J end lost 0 bases, and 7 bases lay between the germline ends. The germline V gene has CDR1 SEHNR and CDR2 FQNEAQ (reference sequence).